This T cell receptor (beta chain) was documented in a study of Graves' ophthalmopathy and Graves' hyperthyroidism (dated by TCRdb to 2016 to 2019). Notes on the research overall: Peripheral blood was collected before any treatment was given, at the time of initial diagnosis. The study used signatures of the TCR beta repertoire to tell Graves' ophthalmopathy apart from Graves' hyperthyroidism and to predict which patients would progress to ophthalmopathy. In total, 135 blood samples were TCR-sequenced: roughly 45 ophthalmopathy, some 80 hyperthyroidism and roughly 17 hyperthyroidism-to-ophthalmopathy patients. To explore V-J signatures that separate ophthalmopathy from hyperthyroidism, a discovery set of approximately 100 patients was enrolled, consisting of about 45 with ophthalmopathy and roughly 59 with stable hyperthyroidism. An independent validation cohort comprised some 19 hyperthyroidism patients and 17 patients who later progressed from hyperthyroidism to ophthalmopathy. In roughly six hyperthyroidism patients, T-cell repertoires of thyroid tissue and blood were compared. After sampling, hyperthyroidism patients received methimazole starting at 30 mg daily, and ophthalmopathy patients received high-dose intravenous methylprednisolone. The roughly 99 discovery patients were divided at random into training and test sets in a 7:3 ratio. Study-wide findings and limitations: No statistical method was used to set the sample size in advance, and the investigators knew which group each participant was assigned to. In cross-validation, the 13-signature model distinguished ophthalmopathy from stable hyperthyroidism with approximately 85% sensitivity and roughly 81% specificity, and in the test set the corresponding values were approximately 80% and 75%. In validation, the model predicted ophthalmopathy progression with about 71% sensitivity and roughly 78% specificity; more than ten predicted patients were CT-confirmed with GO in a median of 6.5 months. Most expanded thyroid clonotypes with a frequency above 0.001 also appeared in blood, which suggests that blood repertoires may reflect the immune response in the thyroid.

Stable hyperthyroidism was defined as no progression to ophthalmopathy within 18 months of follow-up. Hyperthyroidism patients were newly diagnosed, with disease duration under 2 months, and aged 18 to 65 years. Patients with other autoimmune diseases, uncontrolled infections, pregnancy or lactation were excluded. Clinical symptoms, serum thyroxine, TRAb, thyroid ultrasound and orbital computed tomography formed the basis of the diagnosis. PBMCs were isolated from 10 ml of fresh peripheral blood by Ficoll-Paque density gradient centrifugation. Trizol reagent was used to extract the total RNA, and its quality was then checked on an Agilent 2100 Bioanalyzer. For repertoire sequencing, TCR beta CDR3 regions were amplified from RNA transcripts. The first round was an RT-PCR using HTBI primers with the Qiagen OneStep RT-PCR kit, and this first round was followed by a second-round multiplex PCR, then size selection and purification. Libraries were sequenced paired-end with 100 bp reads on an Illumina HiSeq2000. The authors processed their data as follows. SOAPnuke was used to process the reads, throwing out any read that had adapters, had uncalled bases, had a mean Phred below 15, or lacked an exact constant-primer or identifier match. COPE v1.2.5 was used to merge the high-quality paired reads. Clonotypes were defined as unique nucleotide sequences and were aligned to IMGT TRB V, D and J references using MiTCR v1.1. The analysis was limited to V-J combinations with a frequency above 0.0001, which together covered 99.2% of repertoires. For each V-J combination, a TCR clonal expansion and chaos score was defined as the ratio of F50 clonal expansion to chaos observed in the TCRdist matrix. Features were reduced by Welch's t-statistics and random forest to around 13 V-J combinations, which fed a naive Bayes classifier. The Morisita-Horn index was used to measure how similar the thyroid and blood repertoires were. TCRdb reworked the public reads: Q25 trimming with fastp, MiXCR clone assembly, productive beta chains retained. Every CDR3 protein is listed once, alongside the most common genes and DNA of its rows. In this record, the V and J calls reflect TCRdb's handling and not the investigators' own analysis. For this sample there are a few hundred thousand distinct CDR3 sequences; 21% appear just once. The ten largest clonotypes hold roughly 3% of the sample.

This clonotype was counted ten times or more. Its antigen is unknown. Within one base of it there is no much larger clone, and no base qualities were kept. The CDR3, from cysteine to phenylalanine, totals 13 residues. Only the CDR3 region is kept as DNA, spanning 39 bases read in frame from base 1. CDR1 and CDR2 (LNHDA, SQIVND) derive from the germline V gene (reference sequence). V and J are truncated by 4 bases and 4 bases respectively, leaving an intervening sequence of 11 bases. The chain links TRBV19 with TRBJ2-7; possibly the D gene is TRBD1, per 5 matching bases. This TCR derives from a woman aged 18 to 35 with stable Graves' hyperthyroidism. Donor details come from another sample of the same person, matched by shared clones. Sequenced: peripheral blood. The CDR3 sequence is CASSKGLGYEQYF. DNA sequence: TGTGCCAGTAGTAAGGGGTTGGGGTACGAGCAGTACTTC. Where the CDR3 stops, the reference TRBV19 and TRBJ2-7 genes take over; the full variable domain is DGGITQSPKYLFRKEGQNVTLSCEQNLNHDAMYWYRQDPGQGLRLIYYSQIVNDFQKGDIAEGYSVSREKKESFPLTVTSAQKNPTAFYLCASSKGLGYEQYFGPGTRLTVT.